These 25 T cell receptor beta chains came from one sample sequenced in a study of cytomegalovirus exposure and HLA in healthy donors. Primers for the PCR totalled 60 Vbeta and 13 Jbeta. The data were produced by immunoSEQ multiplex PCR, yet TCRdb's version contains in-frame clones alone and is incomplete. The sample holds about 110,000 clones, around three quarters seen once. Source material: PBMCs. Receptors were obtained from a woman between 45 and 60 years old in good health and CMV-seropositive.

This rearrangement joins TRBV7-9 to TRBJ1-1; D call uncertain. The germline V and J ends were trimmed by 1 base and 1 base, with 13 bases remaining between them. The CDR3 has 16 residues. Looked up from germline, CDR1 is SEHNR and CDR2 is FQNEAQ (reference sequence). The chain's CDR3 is CASSLVPGSSNTEAFF. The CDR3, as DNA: TGTGCCAGCAGCTTAGTTCCGGGAAGTTCGAACACTGAAGCTTTCTTT.

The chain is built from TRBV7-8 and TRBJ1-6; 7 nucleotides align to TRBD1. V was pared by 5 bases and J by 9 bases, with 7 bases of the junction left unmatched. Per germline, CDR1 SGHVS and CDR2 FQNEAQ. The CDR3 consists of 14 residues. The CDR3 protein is CASSVEGGVSPLHF. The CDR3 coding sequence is TGTGCCAGCAGCGTGGAAGGGGGCGTTTCACCCCTCCACTTT. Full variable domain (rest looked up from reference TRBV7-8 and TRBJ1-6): GAGVSQSPRYKVAKRGQDVALRCDPISGHVSLFWYQQALGQGPEFLTYFQNEAQLDKSGLPSDRFFAERPEGSVSTLKIQRTQQEDSAVYLCASSVEGGVSPLHFGNGTRLTVT.

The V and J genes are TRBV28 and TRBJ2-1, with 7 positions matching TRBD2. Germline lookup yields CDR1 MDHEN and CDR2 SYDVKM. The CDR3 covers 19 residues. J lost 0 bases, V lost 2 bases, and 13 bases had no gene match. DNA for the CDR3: TGTGCCAGCAGTTTAGGACCCCTGACTAGCCGGAGCTCCTACAATGAGCAGTTCTTC. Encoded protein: CASSLGPLTSRSSYNEQFF.

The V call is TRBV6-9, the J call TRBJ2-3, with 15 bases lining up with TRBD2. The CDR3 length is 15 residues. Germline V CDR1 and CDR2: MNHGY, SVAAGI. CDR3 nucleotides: TGTGGGACTAGCGGGGGGGCCGAGAAGCCGGATACGCAGTATTTT. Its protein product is CGTSGGAEKPDTQYF.

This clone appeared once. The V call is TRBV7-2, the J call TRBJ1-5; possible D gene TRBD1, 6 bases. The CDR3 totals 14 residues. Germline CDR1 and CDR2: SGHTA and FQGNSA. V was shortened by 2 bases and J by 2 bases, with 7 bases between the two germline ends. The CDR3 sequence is CASSLPGGNQPQHF. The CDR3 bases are TGTGCCAGCAGCTTACCAGGGGGCAATCAGCCCCAGCATTTT.

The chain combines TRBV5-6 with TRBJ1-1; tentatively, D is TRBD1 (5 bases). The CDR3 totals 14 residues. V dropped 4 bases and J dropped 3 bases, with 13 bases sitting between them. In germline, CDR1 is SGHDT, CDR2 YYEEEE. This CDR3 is CASSQPYRYTEAFF. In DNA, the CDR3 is TGTGCCAGCAGCCAGCCTTACAGGTACACTGAAGCTTTCTTT.

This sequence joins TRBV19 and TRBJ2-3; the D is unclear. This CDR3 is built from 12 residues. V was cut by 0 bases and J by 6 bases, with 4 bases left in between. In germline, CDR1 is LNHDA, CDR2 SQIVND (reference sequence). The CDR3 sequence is CASSIDLDTQYF. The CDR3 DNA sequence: TGTGCCAGTAGTATAGATCTTGATACGCAGTATTTT.

The CDR3 loop is CASNSRRGQETQYF. In DNA form, the CDR3 reads TGTGCCAGCAATAGCAGGCGGGGTCAAGAGACCCAGTACTTC. The rearrangement joins TRBV2 to TRBJ2-5; D is perhaps TRBD2 (6 bases). The CDR3 is 14 residues long. The V gene's germline CDR1 is SNHLY and CDR2 FYNNEI. The V gene lost 7 bases and the J gene lost 2 bases, with 14 bases spanning the gap.

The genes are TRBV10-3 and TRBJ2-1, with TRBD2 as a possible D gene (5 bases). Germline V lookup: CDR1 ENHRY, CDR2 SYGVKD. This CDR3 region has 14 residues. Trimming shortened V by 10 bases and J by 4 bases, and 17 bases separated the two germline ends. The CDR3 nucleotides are TGTGCCACCTCGGACTTTCCTCGGTACAATGAGCAGTTCTTC. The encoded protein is CATSDFPRYNEQFF.

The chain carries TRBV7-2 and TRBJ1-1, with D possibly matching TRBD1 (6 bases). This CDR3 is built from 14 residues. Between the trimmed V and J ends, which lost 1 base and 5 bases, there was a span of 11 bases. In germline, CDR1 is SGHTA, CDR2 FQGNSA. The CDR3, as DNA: TGTGCCAGCAGCTTAGGTGGACAGAGGACTGAAGCTTTCTTT. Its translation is CASSLGGQRTEAFF.

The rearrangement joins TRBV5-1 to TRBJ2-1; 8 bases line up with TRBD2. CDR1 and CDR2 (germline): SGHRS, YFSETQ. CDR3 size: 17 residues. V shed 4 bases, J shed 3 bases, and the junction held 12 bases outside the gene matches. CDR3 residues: CASSPNPTAGDYNEQFF. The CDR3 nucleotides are TGCGCCAGCAGCCCCAATCCCACAGCGGGAGACTACAATGAGCAGTTCTTC.

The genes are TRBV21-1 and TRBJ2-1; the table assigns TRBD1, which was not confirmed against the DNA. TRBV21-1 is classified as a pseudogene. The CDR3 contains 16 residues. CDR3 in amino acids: CASSKPTRDNYNEQFF. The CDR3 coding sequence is TGTGCCAGCAGCAAACCCACCCGGGACAACTACAATGAGCAGTTCTTC.

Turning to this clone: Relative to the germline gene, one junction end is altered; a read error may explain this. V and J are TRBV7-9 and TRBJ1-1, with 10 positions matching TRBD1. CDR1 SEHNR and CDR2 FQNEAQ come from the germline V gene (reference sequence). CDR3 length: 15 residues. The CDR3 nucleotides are TGTTCCAGCTTCTATTGGGGGACAGGGGTCACTGAAGCTTTCTTT. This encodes CSSFYWGTGVTEAFF.

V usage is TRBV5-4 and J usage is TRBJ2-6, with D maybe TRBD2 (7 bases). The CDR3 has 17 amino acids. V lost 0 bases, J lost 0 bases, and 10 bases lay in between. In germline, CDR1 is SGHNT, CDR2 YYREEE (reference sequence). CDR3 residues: CASSLDRGASGANVLTF. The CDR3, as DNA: TGTGCCAGCAGCTTGGATCGGGGGGCCTCTGGGGCCAACGTCCTGACTTTC.

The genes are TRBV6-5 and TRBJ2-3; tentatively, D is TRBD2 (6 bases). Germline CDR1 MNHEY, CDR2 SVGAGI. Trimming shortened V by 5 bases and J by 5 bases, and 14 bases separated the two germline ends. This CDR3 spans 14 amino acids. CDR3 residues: CASSPQGGVDTQYF. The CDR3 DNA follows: TGTGCCAGCAGTCCGCAAGGAGGGGTAGATACGCAGTATTTT.

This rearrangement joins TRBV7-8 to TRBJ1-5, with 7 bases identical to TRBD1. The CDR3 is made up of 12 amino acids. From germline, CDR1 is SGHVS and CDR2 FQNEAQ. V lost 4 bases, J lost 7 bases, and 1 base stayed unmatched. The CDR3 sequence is CASSSGGQPQHF. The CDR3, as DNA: TGTGCCAGCAGCTCAGGGGGACAGCCCCAGCATTTT.

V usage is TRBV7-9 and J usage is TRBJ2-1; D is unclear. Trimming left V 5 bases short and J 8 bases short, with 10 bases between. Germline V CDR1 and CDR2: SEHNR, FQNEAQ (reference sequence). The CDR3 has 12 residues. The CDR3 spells CASSVLRYEQFF. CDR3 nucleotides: TGTGCCAGCAGCGTCCTTAGATATGAGCAGTTCTTC.

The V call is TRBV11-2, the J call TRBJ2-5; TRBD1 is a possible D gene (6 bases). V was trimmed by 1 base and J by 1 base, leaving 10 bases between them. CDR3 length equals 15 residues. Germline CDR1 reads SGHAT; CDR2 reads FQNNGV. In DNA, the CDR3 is TGTGCCAGCAGCTTAGGGCAGGGGTTCCAAGAGACCCAGTACTTC. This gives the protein CASSLGQGFQETQYF.

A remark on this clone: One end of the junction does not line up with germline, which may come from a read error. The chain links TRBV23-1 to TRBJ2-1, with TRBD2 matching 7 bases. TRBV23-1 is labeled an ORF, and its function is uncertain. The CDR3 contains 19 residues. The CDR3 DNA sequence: TGCGCCAGCGGTCAATCCCGCAATAGAGCGGGGAGTGGGAGGAATGAGCAGTTCTTC. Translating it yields CASGQSRNRAGSGRNEQFF.

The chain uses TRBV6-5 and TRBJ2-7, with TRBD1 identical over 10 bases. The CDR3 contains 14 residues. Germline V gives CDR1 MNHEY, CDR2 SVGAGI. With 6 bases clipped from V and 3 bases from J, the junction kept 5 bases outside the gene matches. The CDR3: CASRKGQGIYEQYF. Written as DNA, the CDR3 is TGTGCCAGCAGGAAGGGACAGGGGATCTACGAGCAGTACTTC.

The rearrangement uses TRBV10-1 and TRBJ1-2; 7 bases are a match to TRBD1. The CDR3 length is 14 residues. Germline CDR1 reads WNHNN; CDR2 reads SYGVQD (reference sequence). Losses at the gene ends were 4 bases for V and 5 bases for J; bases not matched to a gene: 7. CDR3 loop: CASSGRQGRYGYTF. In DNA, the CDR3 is TGCGCCAGCAGTGGGAGACAGGGTCGGTATGGCTACACCTTC.

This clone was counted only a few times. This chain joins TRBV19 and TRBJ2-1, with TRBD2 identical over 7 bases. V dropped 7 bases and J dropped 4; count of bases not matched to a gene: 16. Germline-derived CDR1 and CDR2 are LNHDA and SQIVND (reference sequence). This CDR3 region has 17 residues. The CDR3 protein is CASTPTPREEHYNEQFF. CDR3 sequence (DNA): TGTGCCAGTACGCCAACCCCCCGGGAGGAGCATTACAATGAGCAGTTCTTC.

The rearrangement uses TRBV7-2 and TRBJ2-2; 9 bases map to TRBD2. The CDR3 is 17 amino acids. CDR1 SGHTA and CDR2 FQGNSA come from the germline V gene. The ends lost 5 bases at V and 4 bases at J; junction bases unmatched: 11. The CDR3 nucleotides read TGTGCCAGCAGCGGGGGGCTAGCGGGGTTGTCCACCGGGGAGCTGTTTTTT. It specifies CASSGGLAGLSTGELFF.

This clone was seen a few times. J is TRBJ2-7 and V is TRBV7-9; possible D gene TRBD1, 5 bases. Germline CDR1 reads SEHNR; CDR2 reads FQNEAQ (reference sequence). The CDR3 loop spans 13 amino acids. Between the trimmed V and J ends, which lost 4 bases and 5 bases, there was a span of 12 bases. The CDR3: CASSYSVGDEQYF. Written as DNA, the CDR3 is TGTGCCAGCAGCTACAGCGTAGGGGACGAGCAGTACTTC.

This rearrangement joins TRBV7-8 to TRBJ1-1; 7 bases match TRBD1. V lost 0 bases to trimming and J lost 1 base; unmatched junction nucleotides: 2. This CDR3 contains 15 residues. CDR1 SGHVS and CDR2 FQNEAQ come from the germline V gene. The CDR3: CASSLAGTENTEAFF. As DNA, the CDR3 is TGTGCCAGCAGCTTAGCCGGGACAGAGAACACTGAAGCTTTCTTT.